This TCR beta chain was documented in a study of vaccination and CD4 T cells after COVID-19. Study background: A median of approximately 96 days (range 35 to 161) separated diagnosis from post-COVID sampling.

At the Johns Hopkins FTIC core, DNA taken from cultured CD4+ T cells was sequenced by way of the Oncomine TCR Beta short-read assay. From the PCR reads, TCRdb called clonotypes with MiXCR, one entry per CDR3 protein. The sample consists of roughly 12,000 distinct CDR3 sequences, around half of them appearing once. This clonotype was detected only a few times. The antigen is not known. Described treatment: approximately nine-day PBMC culture with coronavirus spike peptide pools or control peptides (ViraFEST assay). Peptide pools at approximately 10 ug/ml stimulated under 2.5 million PBMCs per well with 10 IU/ml IL-2. The V gene's germline CDR1 is DFQATT and CDR2 SNEGSKA (reference sequence). The V segment lost 3 bases and the J segment 1 base; nucleotides outside the gene matches: 11. The CDR3 sequence is 18 residues long.

Sequenced sample: CD4+ T cells from blood, cultured in vitro. The TCR sequence derives from a human donor who had recovered from COVID-19. The chain combines TRBV20-1 with TRBJ2-1, with TRBD2 matching over 11 bases. The CDR3 coding sequence is TGCAGTGCTAGTGGAACTAGCGGGAGCTTTTGGTCCTACAATGAGCAGTTCTTC. Its translation: CSASGTSGSFWSYNEQFF.